This T cell receptor beta chain was found in a study of shared clonotypes between healthy human individuals. Among the donors, all were Caucasian adults who lived in Nashville, Tennessee. TCRdb's copy holds only in-frame clones and misses some; the assay was immunoSEQ multiplex PCR. This table has about 2.3 million clones, 85% to 95% appearing once. Trimming took off 5 bases at V and 8 bases at J, with 18 bases between the two ends. Germline assignment: CDR1 SGHTA and CDR2 FQGTGA. The CDR3 is 14 amino acids. This chain uses TRBV7-3 with TRBJ1-2, with a tentative D call TRBD1 (5 bases). Sequenced input: naive CD4+ T cells from PBMCs. Subset denoted: CD45RA+ positively selected. The source of this sequence is a man in his late teens or twenties in good health. Some clones in this sample may be carry-over from other donors' samples. CDR3 sequence: CASSPTRGFGGYTF. CDR3 bases: TGTGCCAGCAGCCCGACCCGGGGCTTCGGGGGCTACACCTTC.